The 9 T cell receptor beta chains reported below all come from one sample, sequenced in a study of shared clonotypes between healthy human individuals. TCRdb's table, derived via immunoSEQ multiplex PCR, lists solely in-frame clones and lacks some. The sample holds about 990,000 clones, around three quarters seen once. Sequenced input: memory CD4+ T cells from PBMCs. Subset here: CD45RA-negative fraction. The receptors were gathered from a man younger than 35 in good health. Some clones in this sample may be carry-over from other donors' samples.

V is TRBV6-1 and J is TRBJ2-6; D remains unclear. The CDR3 sequence is 11 residues long. The V gene lost 7 bases and the J gene lost 8 bases, with 6 bases spanning the gap. Germline lookup yields CDR1 MNHNS and CDR2 SASEGT. DNA of the CDR3: TGTGCCAGCATGCAGCCCAACGTCCTGACTTTC. As protein: CASMQPNVLTF.

The chain recombines TRBV2 with TRBJ2-1; no reliable D call. The germline V gene has CDR1 SNHLY and CDR2 FYNNEI. The CDR3 runs 14 residues. V was clipped by 2 bases and J by 8 bases, with 13 bases between them. This CDR3 reads CASSERAGIYEQFF. CDR3 DNA sequence: TGTGCCAGCAGTGAACGGGCAGGAATCTATGAGCAGTTCTTC.

Written as DNA, the CDR3 is TGCAGCGTTGAAGGAGACAGGGGGGTCTACAATGAGCAGTTCTTC. It codes for CSVEGDRGVYNEQFF. The chain links TRBV29-1 to TRBJ2-1, with 9 bases that match TRBD1. CDR1 and CDR2 (germline): SQVTM, ANQGSEA. With 1 base clipped from V and 3 bases from J, the junction kept 4 bases outside the gene matches. The CDR3 runs to 15 residues.

This clone was found a few times. The chain uses TRBV7-9 and TRBJ2-7; D remains ambiguous. The germline CDR1 and CDR2 sequences are SEHNR and FQNEAQ (reference sequence). Trimming shortened V by 0 bases and J by 2 bases, and 11 bases separated the two germline ends. The CDR3 spans 15 residues. The CDR3: CASSLAASVPYEQYF. In nucleotides, the CDR3 is TGTGCCAGCAGCTTAGCAGCATCCGTACCCTACGAGCAGTACTTC.

The rearrangement links TRBV7-2 to TRBJ2-7; D uncertain. Germline V gene data show CDR1 as SGHTA and CDR2 as FQGNSA. The CDR3 totals 13 residues. V was clipped by 3 bases and J by 3 bases, with 9 bases between them. The CDR3 nucleotides read TGTGCCAGCAGCTTCTCCCCAGGCTACGAGCAGTACTTC. Translation gives CASSFSPGYEQYF.

The chain links TRBV29-1 to TRBJ1-1; the match to TRBD1 covers 10 bases. The CDR3 consists of 14 residues. The germline V gene has CDR1 SQVTM and CDR2 ANQGSEA. Trimming removed 3 bases from V and 2 bases from J; junction bases left unmatched: 3. This chain's CDR3 is CSVEGDRGNTEAFF. For the CDR3, the DNA is TGCAGCGTTGAGGGGGACAGGGGTAACACTGAAGCTTTCTTT.

To note about this clone: A much larger clone is a single base away; this may be a read error. This sequence joins TRBV7-2 and TRBJ1-2; 7 bases are shared with TRBD1. This CDR3 is built from 13 residues. The junction had 2 bases not matched to a gene; V was cut back by 3 bases and J by 4 bases. Germline CDR1 SGHTA, CDR2 FQGNSA. The CDR3 DNA is TGTGCCAGCAGCTTGGGACAGCTCTATGGCTACACCTTC. Protein: CASSLGQLYGYTF.

The chain joins TRBV7-2 to TRBJ2-3, with D tentatively TRBD1 (6 bases). V lost 0 bases, J lost 4 bases, and 14 bases lay in between. Germline V gene sequence: CDR1 SGHTA, CDR2 FQGNSA. This CDR3 comprises 16 residues. The CDR3 DNA is TGTGCCAGCAGCTTAGCTGTGACCCAGGGGCCAGATACGCAGTATTTT. Protein sequence: CASSLAVTQGPDTQYF.

The gene calls are TRBV6-6 and TRBJ2-1; TRBD2 is a possible D gene (6 bases). Trimming pared 5 bases from V and 7 bases from J, leaving 18 bases between. This CDR3 contains 15 residues. Germline values: CDR1 MNHNY, CDR2 SVGAGI (reference sequence). CDR3 loop: CASSARLDGGNEQFF. The CDR3 nucleotides read TGTGCCAGCAGTGCGAGACTAGACGGTGGGAATGAGCAGTTCTTC.